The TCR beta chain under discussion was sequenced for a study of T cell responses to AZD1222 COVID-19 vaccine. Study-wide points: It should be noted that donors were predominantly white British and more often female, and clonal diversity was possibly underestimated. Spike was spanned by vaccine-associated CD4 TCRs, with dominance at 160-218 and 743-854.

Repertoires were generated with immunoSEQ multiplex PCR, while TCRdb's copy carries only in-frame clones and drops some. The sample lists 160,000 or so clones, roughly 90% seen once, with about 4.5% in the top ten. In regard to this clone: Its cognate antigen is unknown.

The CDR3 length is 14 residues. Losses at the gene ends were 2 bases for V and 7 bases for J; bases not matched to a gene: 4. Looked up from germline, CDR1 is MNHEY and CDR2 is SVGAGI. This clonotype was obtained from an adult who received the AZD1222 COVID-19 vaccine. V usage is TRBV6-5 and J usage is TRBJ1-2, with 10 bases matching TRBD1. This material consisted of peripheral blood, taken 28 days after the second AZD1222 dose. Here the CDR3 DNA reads TGTGCCAGCAGTTACGGGGACAGGGGACGTGGCTACACCTTC. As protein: CASSYGDRGRGYTF.